The present entry profiles one T cell receptor beta chain with its context. Other DNA sequences in the same sample also yield this CDR3. This entry belongs to a study of shared clonotypes between healthy human individuals. Method: immunoSEQ multiplex PCR; TCRdb's copy keeps in-frame clones and lacks some. The sample includes about 180,000 clones, 80% to 95% of them seen just once. This clonotype was sampled from a woman in her thirties in good health. The sequenced sample consisted of naive CD4+ T cells sorted from blood. As to subset: CD45RA+ positively selected.

The CDR3 DNA reads TGTGCCAGCTCCCCGGGGGTTTCCTACGAGCAGTACTTC. Its protein product is CASSPGVSYEQYF. The chain employs TRBV18 and TRBJ2-7, with D tentatively TRBD2 (6 bases). Germline V gene lookup returns CDR1 KGHSH and CDR2 LQKENI. V was cut by 6 bases and J by 1 base, with 10 bases left in between. The CDR3 is 13 amino acids.